This T cell receptor beta chain was documented in a study of cytomegalovirus exposure and HLA in healthy donors. The CDR3 is made up of 17 amino acids. Germline V gene lookup returns CDR1 MGHRA and CDR2 YSYEKL. Trimming cost V 0 bases and J 4 bases, with 15 bases left between them. Profiling relied on immunoSEQ multiplex PCR, and the TCRdb table lists in-frame clones only, not all of them. Of tens of thousands of clones listed, about 91% are singletons. Study-level findings and limits: One later analysis, an examination of the 90 to 150 validation repertoires, found that first-cohort TCR clusters tended to co-occur in them. 164 TCR beta chains were listed as cytomegalovirus-associated. Specific recognition of CMV antigens was confirmed in vitro for three chains (all CMV-associated).

The donors were in the approximately 130-subject validation cohort, distinct from the roughly 700-subject first cohort. As for this clone: The antigen is undetermined.

This sequence joins TRBV4-1 and TRBJ2-2; TRBD2 might be the D (6 bases). The sequenced sample was PBMCs. This clonotype was sampled from a woman under 40 in good health and CMV-seronegative. The CDR3 protein is CASSQDQAGWGTGELFF. CDR3 DNA: TGCGCCAGCAGCCAAGATCAGGCGGGATGGGGCACCGGGGAGCTGTTTTTT.